This TCR beta chain was sequenced in a study of blood T cells in healthy people across ages. About this clonotype: At one end the junction does not follow the germline gene, possibly because of a read error.

The germline V gene encodes CDR1 DFQATT and CDR2 SNEGSKA (reference sequence). The length of the CDR3 is 12 residues. A J-beta primer mix and a sample-barcoded 5' primer were used in a second PCR of about 7 to 12 cycles. Each cDNA was tagged by a template-switch adaptor containing 12 random nucleotides. MiXCR, applied by TCRdb to the 5' RACE reads, yields one record per CDR3 protein. The sample yields some 1.8 million distinct CDR3 sequences, roughly two fifths seen once. The material sequenced was blood. J is TRBJ2-7 and V is TRBV20-1; D remains unclear. The receptor was isolated from a human donor in good health. DNA of the CDR3: TGCAGTGCTATTGGATTTAACTACGAGCGGTACTTC. Translating gives CSAIGFNYERYF.